This TCR beta chain was found in a study of shared clonotypes between healthy human individuals. Original methodology: ImmunoSEQ supplied junction-only sequences lacking quality scores, so filtering was different. The method was immunoSEQ multiplex PCR; TCRdb's version includes in-frame clones alone and lacks a portion of them. Clone size and the V and J calls come from that table; the DNA yielded D and trimming. The sample lists about 510,000 clones; 60% to 80% were seen once. V lost 0 bases to trimming and J lost 5 bases; unmatched junction nucleotides: 9. CDR1 and CDR2 (germline): MNHEY, SVGAGI. This CDR3 spans 16 amino acids.

This chain uses TRBV6-5 with TRBJ1-1, with 7 bases aligning to TRBD1. The sequence was obtained from a woman aged 35 to 49 in good health. Some clones in this sample may be carry-over from other donors' samples. Sequenced input: PBMCs. CDR3 bases: TGTGCCAGCAGTTACTCGAACCCCACAGGGGTTACTGAAGCTTTCTTT. Translating it yields CASSYSNPTGVTEAFF.